A single sample is the source of the 13 T cell receptor beta chains below, sequenced in a study of blood T cell repertoires in COVID-19. Sequenced by immunoSEQ multiplex PCR; TCRdb stores in-frame clones only, minus some. Here the sample spans approximately 50,000 clones, 82% being singletons. Material: peripheral blood. These receptors came from a man older than 75 with COVID-19, enrolled during active disease.

This chain's CDR3 is CATGTGYRETQYF. The CDR3 nucleotides are TGTGCCACCGGGACAGGGTATAGAGAGACCCAGTACTTC. The genes are TRBV15 and TRBJ2-5, with 9 bases aligning to TRBD1. With 8 bases clipped from V and 4 bases from J, the junction kept 5 bases outside the gene matches. CDR3 size: 13 residues. Germline values: CDR1 LNHNV, CDR2 YYDKDF (reference sequence).

The gene calls are TRBV30 and TRBJ2-1, with TRBD1 matching 7 bases. CDR3 length equals 14 residues. The germline V gene encodes CDR1 GTSNPN and CDR2 SVGIG (reference sequence). V lost 0 bases and J lost 7; bases outside the gene matches: 6. The CDR3 loop reads CAWSVGTAGNEQFF. DNA for the CDR3: TGTGCCTGGAGTGTCGGGACAGCAGGGAATGAGCAGTTCTTC.

The chain couples TRBV7-6 to TRBJ1-3; TRBD1 matches 9 bases. The CDR3 runs 17 residues. In germline, CDR1 is SGHVS, CDR2 FNYEAQ. Trimming cost V 5 bases and J 0 bases; bases outside gene matches: 8. This CDR3 reads CASSRTGVTLSGNTIYF. Here the CDR3 DNA reads TGTGCCAGCAGCCGGACAGGGGTAACCCTCTCTGGAAACACCATATATTTT.

This clone was counted between two and nine times. The chain couples TRBV11-3 to TRBJ2-2; D might be TRBD1 (6 bases). This CDR3 has 14 amino acids. Germline V gene sequence: CDR1 SGHNT, CDR2 YENEEA. V was clipped by 1 base and J by 7 bases, with 10 bases between them. The CDR3, as DNA: TGTGCCAGCAGCTTAGGGCAGGGGCACGGGGAGCTGTTTTTT. Its translation is CASSLGQGHGELFF.

The chain joins TRBV2 to TRBJ1-5; D may be TRBD1 (5 bases). Germline lookup yields CDR1 SNHLY and CDR2 FYNNEI. Trimming stripped 8 bases from V and 6 bases from J, with 17 bases between. The CDR3 consists of 14 residues. CDR3 sequence: CASGMGPASQPQHF. CDR3 DNA: TGTGCCAGCGGTATGGGGCCGGCTAGTCAGCCCCAGCATTTT.

The chain combines TRBV19 with TRBJ1-2; no definite D call. CDR3 length: 15 amino acids. The ends were cut back, 8 bases at V and 7 bases at J, with 23 bases in the middle. Germline loops: CDR1 LNHDA, CDR2 SQIVND (reference sequence). In DNA form, the CDR3 reads TGTGCCAGTCACCTAGGTTTCGGGGAAGACGGTGGCTACACCTTC. Its translation: CASHLGFGEDGGYTF.

The gene calls are TRBV19 and TRBJ2-5, with D perhaps matching TRBD2 (6 bases). Germline CDR1 and CDR2: LNHDA and SQIVND (reference sequence). The CDR3 spans 15 residues. V was clipped by 1 base and J by 0 bases, with 9 bases between them. The CDR3 nucleotides are TGTGCCAGTAGTATAGGCGGGACGTACCAAGAGACCCAGTACTTC. Its translation: CASSIGGTYQETQYF.

The gene calls are TRBV14 and TRBJ1-4, with D tentatively TRBD1 (5 bases). V shed 3 bases and J shed 8 bases, with 13 bases lying between them. The CDR3 is made up of 14 amino acids. Germline CDR1 is SGHDN and CDR2 is FVKESK. CDR3: CASSQGGAGEKLFF. The CDR3 nucleotides read TGTGCCAGCAGCCAGGGCGGGGCTGGGGAAAAACTGTTTTTT.

The gene calls are TRBV7-9 and TRBJ1-3, with TRBD1 identical over 7 bases. V trimming: 3 bases; J trimming: 4 bases; junction bases outside the gene matches: 6. Per the germline V gene, CDR1 is SEHNR and CDR2 is FQNEAQ (reference sequence). This CDR3 has 15 amino acids. The CDR3 protein is CASSLRGLEGNTIYF. The CDR3 region has the DNA TGTGCCAGCAGCTTGAGGGGGCTCGAGGGAAACACCATATATTTT. The complete variable domain, with remaining parts taken from reference TRBV7-9 and TRBJ1-3, reads DTGVSQNPRHKITKRGQNVTFRCDPISEHNRLYWYRQTLGQGPEFLTYFQNEAQLEKSRLLSDRFSAERPKGSFSTLEIQRTEQGDSAMYLCASSLRGLEGNTIYFGEGSWLTVV.

The chain has TRBV7-3 and TRBJ2-1; D is unresolved. This CDR3 has 12 amino acids. Germline assignment: CDR1 SGHTA and CDR2 FQGTGA. V lost 4 bases, J lost 5 bases, and 6 bases lay in between. The CDR3 is CASSSHHNEQFF. The CDR3 nucleotides read TGTGCCAGCAGCTCCCATCACAATGAGCAGTTCTTC.

CDR3 nucleotide sequence: TGCGCCAGCAGTGATTTAAGGGGGGTCAGGGGGGACACTGAAGCTTTCTTT. Amino acid sequence: CASSDLRGVRGDTEAFF. This rearrangement joins TRBV10-2 to TRBJ1-1; 7 bases agree with TRBD1. Germline CDR1 WSHSY, CDR2 SAAADI. The CDR3 length is 17 residues. The V gene end was trimmed by 3 bases and the J gene end by 3 bases; junction bases not matched to a gene: 13.

The chain is built from TRBV5-6 and TRBJ1-2; the match to TRBD1 covers 7 bases. J lost 10 bases, V lost 0 bases, and 9 bases had no gene match. The CDR3 covers 14 residues. Germline CDR1 reads SGHDT; CDR2 reads YYEEEE. CDR3 bases: TGTGCCAGCAGCTTGGCTACAGGGGTCCCCCCCTACACCTTC. Amino acid sequence: CASSLATGVPPYTF.

This chain connects TRBV5-1 to TRBJ1-4, with 9 positions matching TRBD1. Unmatched junction bases numbered 5, after V lost 2 bases and J lost 6 bases. The CDR3 has 15 amino acids. CDR1 SGHRS and CDR2 YFSETQ come from the germline V gene. The DNA for the CDR3 is TGCGCCAGCAGCTTCTGGACAGGGGTGGATGAAAAACTGTTTTTT. The encoded protein is CASSFWTGVDEKLFF.